This T cell receptor beta chain was obtained from a study of identical twins. Template switching added a universal primer site, and cDNA bore unique molecular identifiers. TCRdb re-derived calls from the 5' RACE reads in MiXCR, one entry per CDR3 protein. The repertoire holds around 370,000 distinct CDR3 sequences, with approximately 9.1% as singletons. Findings of the study overall: Analyses of zero insertions could, in part, be confounded by invariant MAIT and iNKT cells.

This clonotype has a count of ten or more. What it binds is unknown. The source is a woman aged 45-65 years in good health. Sequencing input: naive T cells sorted from blood.

DNA for the CDR3: TGTGCCAGCAGCTTAGATTCTGGGGGAGGCGGGGAGCTGTTTTTT. Amino acid sequence: CASSLDSGGGGELFF. This chain joins TRBV11-2 and TRBJ2-2; the D gene is possibly TRBD2 (6 bases). V lost 0 bases, J lost 7 bases, and 12 bases lay in between. Germline V lookup: CDR1 SGHAT, CDR2 FQNNGV. The CDR3 runs to 15 residues.